This T cell receptor (beta chain) was documented in a study of OX40 agonist ivuxolimab in advanced cancers. This clone was detected once. The V and J ends lost 4 bases and 2 bases, in that order; junction bases with no gene match: 1. Germline lookup yields CDR1 SNHLY and CDR2 FYNNEI. This CDR3 contains 14 residues. The method was immunoSEQ multiplex PCR; TCRdb's version includes in-frame clones alone and lacks a portion of them. Altogether 78,000 or so clones are present, about nine tenths being singletons, with the ten largest covering less than 0.8%. The material was CD4+ or CD8+ T cells sorted from blood, obtained in a trial of the OX40 agonist ivuxolimab. The receptor's source is an adult with an advanced solid tumor such as melanoma, head and neck, liver or kidney cancer. The V and J genes are TRBV2 and TRBJ2-3, with 9 bases matching TRBD2. Here the CDR3 DNA reads TGTGCCAGCAGTGTAGCGGGGGTCACAGATACGCAGTATTTT. It specifies CASSVAGVTDTQYF. Supplemented by reference TRBV2 and TRBJ2-3, the full variable domain reads EPEVTQTPSHQVTQMGQEVILRCVPISNHLYFYWYRQILGQKVEFLVSFYNNEISEKSEIFDDQFSVERPDGSNFTLKIRSTKLEDSAMYFCASSVAGVTDTQYFGPGTRLTVL.